A single T cell receptor (beta chain) is shown here with its context. Its specificity is not known. The sample belongs to a study of cytomegalovirus exposure and HLA in healthy donors. Across the whole study: Sequencing of 180 million or so T cells in an earlier analysis found some 100 million unique TCR beta sequences. Whole-study findings and limits: Specificity of three CMV-associated chains for CMV antigens was verified in vitro. Approximately 160 TCR beta chains were listed as cytomegalovirus-associated. A missense variant in DCLRE1C was later tied to TCR beta V- and J-gene trimming.

Both 60 Vbeta primers and 13 Jbeta primers went into the PCR. TCRdb's table, derived via immunoSEQ multiplex PCR, lists solely in-frame clones and lacks some. The sample lists under 250,000 clones, 70% to 85% seen once, with about 4.4% in the top ten. The material sequenced was PBMCs. This receptor was obtained from a woman in her twenties or thirties in good health and CMV-seropositive.

DNA for the CDR3: TGCGCCAGCAGCGAGTCAGGGGGCGCGAGACAGCCCCAGCATTTT. Its protein is CASSESGGARQPQHF. The J gene is TRBJ1-5, the V gene TRBV5-1; TRBD1 matches at 8 bases. The CDR3 is 15 amino acids. Germline assignment: CDR1 SGHRS and CDR2 YFSETQ. J lost 7 bases, V lost 4 bases, and 10 bases had no gene match. Together with reference TRBV5-1 and TRBJ1-5, the CDR3 gives the full variable domain: KAGVTQTPRYLIKTRGQQVTLSCSPISGHRSVSWYQQTPGQGLQFLFEYFSETQRNKGNFPGRFSGRQFSNSRSEMNVSTLELGDSALYLCASSESGGARQPQHFGDGTRLSIL.